Presented here are 22 T cell receptor beta chains from one specimen sequenced in a study of blood T cell repertoires in COVID-19. Using immunoSEQ multiplex PCR, the repertoire was profiled, and TCRdb retains in-frame clones only, with some absent. The table lists hundreds of thousands of clones, around 87% of them singletons. Material for sequencing was PBMCs or T cells enriched from blood (not recorded which). These receptors all stem from a woman aged 25-40 years with acute COVID-19.

The genes are TRBV7-6 and TRBJ2-3; TRBD2 agrees at 7 bases. The V gene end was trimmed by 2 bases and the J gene end by 4 bases; junction bases not matched to a gene: 15. The CDR3 is 18 residues long. CDR1 and CDR2 (germline): SGHVS, FNYEAQ. The CDR3 nucleotides are TGTGCCAGCAGCTTAATACCCCGGGGAGGGTATATTGCAGATACGCAGTATTTT. Translating it yields CASSLIPRGGYIADTQYF.

The chain links TRBV2 to TRBJ2-2, with 7 bases identical to TRBD2. This CDR3 has 13 residues. J lost 6 bases, V lost 2 bases, and 0 bases had no gene match. Germline-derived CDR1 and CDR2 are SNHLY and FYNNEI. The CDR3 loop reads CASSERGAGELFF. CDR3 nucleotide sequence: TGTGCCAGCAGTGAACGGGGGGCCGGGGAGCTGTTTTTT.

The chain couples TRBV6-6 to TRBJ2-5; D not certain. The V and J ends lost 6 bases and 5 bases respectively, with 19 bases between them. The germline V gene encodes CDR1 MNHNY and CDR2 SVGAGI (reference sequence). The CDR3 is 15 amino acids. CDR3 in amino acids: CASRQPLDIRETQYF. The CDR3 nucleotides read TGTGCCAGCAGACAGCCTCTGGATATCCGGGAGACCCAGTACTTC.

This clone has only one observation. The chain carries TRBV7-3 and TRBJ2-7; D unclear. The germline V gene has CDR1 SGHTA and CDR2 FQGTGA. The length of the CDR3 is 13 residues. The V gene lost 5 bases and the J gene lost 5 bases, with 13 bases spanning the gap. CDR3 sequence (DNA): TGTGCCAGCAGCGCCTCCGGCGGCGACGAGCAGTACTTC. Translated: CASSASGGDEQYF.

This clone was detected once. The genes are TRBV9 and TRBJ1-2; D possibly corresponds to TRBD1 (5 bases). Per germline, CDR1 SGDLS and CDR2 YYNGEE. The CDR3 loop spans 15 amino acids. Trimming took 1 base from V and 4 from J, leaving 14 bases between them. The CDR3 loop reads CASSVSGPGSYGYTF. Here the CDR3 DNA reads TGTGCCAGCAGCGTAAGCGGGCCAGGGAGCTATGGCTACACCTTC.

V is TRBV2 and J is TRBJ2-1; the D gene is possibly TRBD2 (7 bases). Trimming left V 6 bases short and J 7 bases short, with 25 bases between. Germline V gene lookup returns CDR1 SNHLY and CDR2 FYNNEI. The CDR3 length is 17 residues. This CDR3 is CASSLETGGPVMNEQFF. CDR3 DNA: TGTGCCAGCAGCTTAGAGACCGGGGGGCCCGTTATGAATGAGCAGTTCTTC.

The gene calls are TRBV28 and TRBJ2-1; D unclear. V lost 5 bases and J lost 11, with 7 bases in between. The CDR3 totals 10 residues. CDR1 MDHEN and CDR2 SYDVKM come from the germline V gene. CDR3 in amino acids: CASSGSKQFF. The CDR3 region has the DNA TGTGCCAGCAGTGGTAGTAAGCAGTTCTTC. Supplemented by reference TRBV28 and TRBJ2-1, the full variable domain reads DVKVTQSSRYLVKRTGEKVFLECVQDMDHENMFWYRQDPGLGLRLIYFSYDVKMKEKGDIPEGYSVSREKKERFSLILESASTNQTSMYLCASSGSKQFFGPGTRLTVL.

The sample holds one count of this clone. The genes are TRBV2 and TRBJ1-2, with 10 bases that match TRBD1. Germline assignment: CDR1 SNHLY and CDR2 FYNNEI. The CDR3 extends over 17 amino acids. With 1 base clipped from V and 2 bases from J, the junction kept 7 bases outside the gene matches. The CDR3 DNA is TGTGCCAGCAGTGAAGGGATAGGGACAGGGGTGAACTATGGCTACACCTTC. Amino acid sequence: CASSEGIGTGVNYGYTF.

J is TRBJ1-5 and V is TRBV28; tentative D call: TRBD1 (5 bases). V was shortened by 5 bases and J by 7 bases, with 15 bases between the two germline ends. The germline V gene encodes CDR1 MDHEN and CDR2 SYDVKM. The CDR3 totals 14 residues. For the CDR3, the DNA is TGTGCCAGCAGTCTGGGGGGTTCAGGGCAGCCCCAGCATTTT. Translation: CASSLGGSGQPQHF.

V gene TRBV7-3 combines with J gene TRBJ2-1; no clear D. The V end lost 0 bases, the J end lost 0 bases, and 9 bases lay between the germline ends. This CDR3 spans 16 amino acids. Germline CDR1 and CDR2: SGHTA and FQGTGA. CDR3 nucleotides: TGTGCCAGCAGCTTAACTGGCGGAAACTCCTACAATGAGCAGTTCTTC. Its translation is CASSLTGGNSYNEQFF.

The chain is built from TRBV13 and TRBJ2-7; 8 bases match TRBD1. J lost 6 bases, V lost 4 bases, and 5 bases had no gene match. The germline V gene has CDR1 PRHDT and CDR2 FYEKMQ (reference sequence). The CDR3 spans 13 residues. The CDR3 region has the DNA TGTGCCAGCAGCTCCGGGACAGGACGCGAGCAGTACTTC. This codes for CASSSGTGREQYF.

V is TRBV18 and J is TRBJ2-5; TRBD2 might be the D (5 bases). The CDR3 has 16 amino acids. The V end was cut by 2 bases, the J end by 3 bases, with 16 bases between. Germline CDR1 and CDR2: KGHSH and LQKENI. CDR3 DNA: TGTGCCAGCTCACCATCGGGGTCCACGATTAAAGAGACCCAGTACTTC. Translation: CASSPSGSTIKETQYF.

This clone occurred once. The chain has TRBV11-1 and TRBJ2-7; D is possibly TRBD2 (7 bases). In germline, CDR1 is SGHAT, CDR2 FQDESV (reference sequence). The CDR3 length is 15 residues. Between the trimmed V and J ends, which lost 5 bases and 0 bases, there was a span of 14 bases. The CDR3 loop reads CASSPPGGLSYEQYF. DNA for the CDR3: TGTGCCAGCAGCCCACCCGGGGGGCTCTCCTACGAGCAGTACTTC.

V and J are TRBV11-2 and TRBJ1-1; a possible D gene is TRBD1 (5 bases). The ends were cut back, 5 bases at V and 2 bases at J, with 12 bases in the middle. Per germline, CDR1 SGHAT and CDR2 FQNNGV. The CDR3 contains 14 residues. CDR3 region: CASSTGTINTEAFF. CDR3 nucleotide sequence: TGTGCCAGCAGCACCGGGACTATAAACACTGAAGCTTTCTTT.

This clone was observed once. This chain joins TRBV28 and TRBJ1-5, with D perhaps matching TRBD1 (6 bases). CDR3 size: 15 residues. Per the germline V gene, CDR1 is MDHEN and CDR2 is SYDVKM. The V end was cut by 6 bases, the J end by 3 bases, with 15 bases between. The CDR3 DNA sequence: TGTGCCAGCAGCTTCAGGGGAGTATCCAATCAGCCCCAGCATTTT. This translates into CASSFRGVSNQPQHF.

The V gene is TRBV2, the J gene TRBJ1-3; TRBD1 might be the D (5 bases). Germline lookup yields CDR1 SNHLY and CDR2 FYNNEI. Trimming removed 6 bases from V and 0 bases from J, with 18 bases in between. This CDR3 is 17 amino acids long. The chain's CDR3 is CASRPSDRDSSGNTIYF. The CDR3 DNA follows: TGTGCCAGCAGACCGAGTGACAGAGATTCCTCTGGAAACACCATATATTTT.

CDR3 in amino acids: CASSQDNRNTEAFF. Written as DNA, the CDR3 is TGCGCCAGCAGCCAAGATAACAGGAACACTGAAGCTTTCTTT. The V and J genes are TRBV4-3 and TRBJ1-1; D call uncertain. Germline-derived CDR1 and CDR2 are LGHNA and YSLEER. Trimming stripped 0 bases from V and 1 base from J, with 6 bases between. CDR3 size: 14 residues.

The chain joins TRBV6-2 or TRBV6-3 to TRBJ2-7; 7 positions agree with TRBD1. CDR3 size: 14 residues. Trimming cost V 5 bases and J 0 bases; bases outside gene matches: 4. Germline CDR1 and CDR2: MNHEY and SVGEGT. CDR3 sequence reads: CASSRTGISYEQYF. DNA of the CDR3: TGTGCCAGCAGTCGGACAGGCATCTCCTACGAGCAGTACTTC.

This clone came up once. The rearrangement joins TRBV29-1 to TRBJ2-5; 8 nucleotides align to TRBD2. Losses at the gene ends were 2 bases for V and 4 bases for J; bases not matched to a gene: 6. The CDR3 loop spans 14 amino acids. Germline values: CDR1 SQVTM, CDR2 ANQGSEA. The CDR3 DNA reads as TGCAGCGTTGAAACCAGCGGGAGAGGAGAGACCCAGTACTTC. Its translation: CSVETSGRGETQYF.

This chain uses TRBV30 with TRBJ1-1; D might be TRBD1 (5 bases). V was cut by 6 bases and J by 0 bases, with 14 bases left in between. The CDR3 is made up of 14 amino acids. CDR1 is GTSNPN, CDR2 SVGIG, per germline (reference sequence). Here the CDR3 reads CACDGARLNTEAFF. The CDR3 DNA sequence: TGTGCCTGTGATGGGGCGAGATTGAACACTGAAGCTTTCTTT.

V usage is TRBV24-1 and J usage is TRBJ1-5; 7 nucleotides match TRBD1. V dropped 5 bases and J dropped 9; count of bases not matched to a gene: 30. In germline, CDR1 is KGHDR, CDR2 SFDVKD. The CDR3 runs 21 residues. The CDR3 sequence: CATSGSGGRFASGGLNGPQHF. The DNA of the CDR3 is TGTGCCACCAGTGGCTCAGGGGGAAGATTCGCAAGTGGAGGGTTAAATGGGCCCCAGCATTTT.

The chain carries TRBV7-9 and TRBJ2-2, with 9 bases fitting TRBD1. The trim removed 5 bases at V and 1 base at J, leaving 2 bases unmatched. Germline values: CDR1 SEHNR, CDR2 FQNEAQ (reference sequence). CDR3 length equals 15 residues. CDR3 protein: CASSPTGGNTGELFF. CDR3 nucleotide sequence: TGTGCCAGCAGCCCGACAGGGGGGAACACCGGGGAGCTGTTTTTT.